The text below deals with one TCR beta chain. There is no known antigen for this receptor. Base quality data are lacking; no much larger clone is found one base away. The sample originates from a study of blood T cells in healthy people across ages (dated by TCRdb to the mid-2010s). With regard to the full study: In model experiments, template switching captured about one uniquely barcoded TCR beta cDNA molecule for every two T cells. To track age-related changes in TCR beta repertoire diversity, the study relied on deep sequencing normalized with unique cDNA molecular identifiers. The donors were divided into four age groups: young (average about 16 years), middle-aged (about 40), aged (under 70) and long-lived (82). To avoid experimental bias, donors of different ages were randomly spread across the sequencing lanes. Using the same blood draw, the study looked at two additional independent replicas of 1 million unique cDNA reads for two donors, one aged 18 to 30 and the other aged 80 or older. What the research found in general, with its limitations: Bulk unsorted PBMC profiling prevented conclusive comparison of naive and antigen-experienced compartments. Compared with the aged group, the long-lived group had more naive CD4+ T cells, fewer expanded clones and increased TCR diversity, suggesting age selection. Because donor CMV infection status was unknown, age-related changes in expanded clonotypes were potentially confounded. As age increased, observed TCR beta diversity per million T cells dropped in a roughly linear way, and a significant reduction was already evident by age about 40. Total diversity estimates from one million sequenced T cells were considered lower bounds and underestimates. Observed TCR beta diversity correlated strongly with the percentage of naive T cells measured by flow cytometry.

The library relied on 5' RACE. The reads were generated on an Illumina HiSeq 2500. The second PCR ran for roughly 7 to 11 cycles and used a J-beta primer mix along with a sample-barcoded 5' primer. Each TCR beta cDNA molecule received a unique molecular identifier from a template-switch 5' adaptor carrying 12 random nucleotides. Each sample yielded at least 2.5 million CDR3-containing paired-end reads. The Mint cDNA synthesis kit, primed by a TRBC-specific oligonucleotide, was used to synthesize first-strand cDNA from all RNA. Following uracil-DNA glycosylase treatment, a first 18-cycle PCR with universal primers M1SS and BC2_uni_R was performed on all cDNA. The study's own analysis went as follows. For normalization, 1 million high-quality reads, each with a distinct molecular identifier, were randomly selected from each sample. Instead of being binned into consensus sequences, reads that shared molecular identifiers were thrown out. MiTCR, run with a Q25 quality threshold and the strictest error-elimination algorithm, handled CDR3 identification, clonotype clustering and error correction. Lower-bound total TCR beta diversity was estimated with a nonparametric unseen species model using Euler transformation. TCRdb reprocessing: public reads trimmed at Q25 with fastp, clones called with MiXCR, in-frame beta chains kept. Under each unique CDR3 protein, matching rows form one entry showing the most common genes and DNA. The V and J calls were not made by the authors but by TCRdb's processing. The sample records about 640,000 distinct CDR3 sequences, under 65% of which are singletons. The ten largest clones take up around 37% of the sample.

Donors were 39 systemically healthy Caucasian individuals from Russia aged roughly 6 to 100 years. Around 10 milliliters of peripheral blood were collected from each donor into EDTA-treated Vacutainer tubes. Ficoll-Paque density-gradient centrifugation was used to isolate PBMCs, with at least 6.5 million per sample. Total RNA was extracted from PBMCs with Trizol reagent, with at least 5 micrograms obtained per sample. Naive CD45RAhigh/CD27high T cell percentages were measured by flow cytometry on a PBMC aliquot from every donor. The V and J ends are trimmed by 0 bases and 9 bases, leaving 9 bases between them. Based on the germline V gene (reference sequence), the CDR1 and CDR2 sequences are LNHNV and YYDKDF. Including cysteine and phenylalanine, the CDR3 has 13 amino acids. Of the read, only the CDR3 DNA is kept; its 39 bases are in frame from base 1.

The rearrangement combines TRBV15 with TRBJ2-1; the D gene assignment is ambiguous. Material for sequencing was blood. This receptor was taken from a man between 60 and 70 years old in good health. The CDR3 reads as follows: CATSRDLLPEQFF. Read as DNA, the sequence is TGTGCCACCAGCAGAGATTTACTACCTGAGCAGTTCTTC.